The sequence of this T cell receptor (beta chain) was determined in a study of patients and donors after allogeneic stem cell transplantation. CDR1 and CDR2 (germline): MNHNS, SASEGT. The ends were cut back, 6 bases at V and 1 base at J, with 6 bases in the middle. The CDR3 is 12 residues long. MiXCR was run by TCRdb on the RT-PCR reads, yielding one entry per CDR3 protein. The top ten hold under 6.5% of the sample, which has about a million distinct CDR3 sequences, about a sixth seen once. The TCR originated in a human donor who was either an allogeneic HSCT recipient or a stem cell or donor lymphocyte infusion donor (not recorded which). It is not recorded whose cells these are; they may come from a transplant donor. Source material: blood, either unsorted or a sorted T cell fraction (not recorded which). V is TRBV6-1 and J is TRBJ1-1; no clear D gene. The CDR3 nucleotides are TGTGCCAGCAGGGCAGGGAACACTGAAGCTTTCTTT. As protein: CASRAGNTEAFF.